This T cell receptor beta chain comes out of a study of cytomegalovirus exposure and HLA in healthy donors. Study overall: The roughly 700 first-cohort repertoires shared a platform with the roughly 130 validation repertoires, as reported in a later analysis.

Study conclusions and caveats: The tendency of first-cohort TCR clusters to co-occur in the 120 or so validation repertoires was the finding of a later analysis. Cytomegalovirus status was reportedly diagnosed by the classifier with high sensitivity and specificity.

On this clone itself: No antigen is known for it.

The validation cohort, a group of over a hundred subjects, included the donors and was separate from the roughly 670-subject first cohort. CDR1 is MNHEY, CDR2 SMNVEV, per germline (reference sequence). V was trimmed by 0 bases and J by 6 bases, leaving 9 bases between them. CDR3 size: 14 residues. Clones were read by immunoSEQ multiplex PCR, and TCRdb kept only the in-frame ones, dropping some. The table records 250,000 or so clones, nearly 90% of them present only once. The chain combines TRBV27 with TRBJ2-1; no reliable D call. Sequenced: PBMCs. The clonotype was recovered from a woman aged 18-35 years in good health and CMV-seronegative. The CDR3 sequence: CASSLSPTGNEQFF. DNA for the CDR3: TGTGCCAGCAGTTTATCCCCCACTGGCAATGAGCAGTTCTTC.